This T cell receptor beta chain was obtained from a study of blood T cell repertoires in COVID-19. Study summary: COVID-19 samples collected from the United States, Italy and Spain covered acute and convalescent phases.

The CDR3 sequence is 14 residues long. Germline V gives CDR1 KGHDR, CDR2 SFDVKD. The V gene lost 2 bases and the J gene lost 1 base, with 7 bases spanning the gap. Repertoires were generated with immunoSEQ multiplex PCR, while TCRdb's copy carries only in-frame clones and drops some. The sample carries about 280,000 clones, 85% recorded once. The rearrangement links TRBV24-1 to TRBJ1-2; TRBD1 might be the D (5 bases). The source material was PBMCs or T cells enriched from blood (not recorded which). The TCR was taken from a woman in her forties or fifties who had recovered from COVID-19. CDR3 bases: TGTGCCACCAGTGATTCCAGGGTTAACTATGGCTACACCTTC. Its protein product is CATSDSRVNYGYTF.